This T cell receptor (beta chain) emerged from a study of OX40 agonist ivuxolimab in advanced cancers. General study results and limits: By week 6 at 0.1 to 3.0 mg/kg, blood CD4+ and CD8+ T cells had expanded clonally.

About this clone: Its specificity is not known.

Assay: immunoSEQ multiplex PCR; the TCRdb copy retains only in-frame clones and omits some. The sample holds tens of thousands of clones; under 95% are singletons and the top ten take under 0.4%. The sequencing here drew on CD4+ or CD8+ T cells sorted from blood, taken in a trial of the OX40 agonist ivuxolimab. This receptor was identified in an adult with an advanced solid tumor such as melanoma, head and neck, liver or kidney cancer.

Written as DNA, the CDR3 is TGTGCCAGCAGCACACCGGACAGGAATACGCAGTATTTT. Protein product: CASSTPDRNTQYF. The chain employs TRBV13 and TRBJ2-3; 7 bases fit TRBD1. CDR1 is PRHDT and CDR2 is FYEKMQ in the germline V gene (reference sequence). The CDR3 is made up of 13 amino acids. J gave up 7 bases and V 5 bases, and 6 bases lay outside the gene matches.